This entry lists 29 T cell receptor beta chains sequenced from one sample in a study of T cell repertoires in cytomegalovirus infection. From the reads, TCRdb called clonotypes with MiXCR, one entry per CDR3 protein. The repertoire holds under 350,000 distinct CDR3 sequences, with 9.6% as singletons. Source material: PBMCs. The source is a human donor in good health (CMV status not recorded). Some clones in this sample may be carry-over from other donors' samples.

The chain has TRBV20-1 and TRBJ1-5; no firm D call. Between the trimmed V and J ends, which lost 3 bases and 5 bases, there was a span of 17 bases. Germline assignment: CDR1 DFQATT and CDR2 SNEGSKA (reference sequence). This CDR3 contains 15 residues. The CDR3 DNA reads TGCAGTGCTAGGCCAGGCGTAGGTGGCGATCAGCCCCAGCATTTT. It specifies CSARPGVGGDQPQHF.

This clonotype occurred a few times. The V and J genes are TRBV29-1 and TRBJ1-5; the D is unclear. V was clipped by 4 bases and J by 5 bases, with 12 bases between them. Germline assignment: CDR1 SQVTM and CDR2 ANQGSEA. The CDR3 totals 13 residues. The CDR3 coding sequence is TGCAGCGTTGTGAGTGCTGATTATCAGCCCCAGCATTTT. Protein product: CSVVSADYQPQHF.

The table lists this clonotype with many counts. The V and J genes are TRBV19 and TRBJ1-1; no firm D call. Germline V lookup: CDR1 LNHDA, CDR2 SQIVND (reference sequence). This CDR3 region has 13 residues. Trimming stripped 5 bases from V and 4 bases from J, with 11 bases between. CDR3 sequence (DNA): TGTGCCAGTAGTCGTAGGGTGGGCACTGAAGCTTTCTTT. This codes for CASSRRVGTEAFF.

This clonotype occurred many times. The J gene is TRBJ2-5, the V gene TRBV6-6; 8 nucleotides align to TRBD1. Germline V gene lookup returns CDR1 MNHNY and CDR2 SVGAGI (reference sequence). This CDR3 is built from 14 residues. J lost 5 bases, V lost 5 bases, and 7 bases had no gene match. This CDR3 is CASSTDRGDETQYF. Here the CDR3 DNA reads TGTGCCAGCAGTACCGACAGGGGCGACGAGACCCAGTACTTC.

This clonotype was detected ten times or more. V usage is TRBV13 and J usage is TRBJ1-6; unclear D gene. The CDR3 totals 18 residues. V lost 1 base to trimming and J lost 7 bases, with 20 bases between them. Germline values: CDR1 PRHDT, CDR2 FYEKMQ (reference sequence). DNA of the CDR3: TGTGCCAGCAGCTTAGCCCTGAACACCGAGGGCCCAAATTCACCCCTCCACTTT. It is translated as CASSLALNTEGPNSPLHF.

This clonotype has at least ten counts. This chain joins TRBV12-3 or TRBV12-4 and TRBJ1-2, with D possibly matching TRBD1 (6 bases). This CDR3 is built from 13 residues. The ends were cut back, 5 bases at V and 5 bases at J, with 12 bases in the middle. DNA for the CDR3: TGTGCCAGCAGTCCAGCGGACAGATATGGCTACACCTTC. Protein: CASSPADRYGYTF.

This clonotype was observed at least ten times. The chain recombines TRBV28 with TRBJ1-2; D not certain. V lost 5 bases and J 4 bases, leaving 14 bases between the germline ends. CDR3 length: 14 amino acids. Germline V gene sequence: CDR1 MDHEN, CDR2 SYDVKM. CDR3 in amino acids: CASSRAGIIYGYTF. In nucleotides, the CDR3 is TGTGCCAGCAGTAGAGCGGGGATTATCTATGGCTACACCTTC.

This chain connects TRBV28 to TRBJ1-2; D ambiguous. The CDR3 is 14 residues long. The germline CDR1 and CDR2 sequences are MDHEN and SYDVKM. V was clipped by 1 base and J by 4 bases, with 10 bases between them. CDR3 nucleotide sequence: TGTGCCAGCAGTTTATTAACAGCGACCTATGGCTACACCTTC. Translating gives CASSLLTATYGYTF.

This clonotype was observed many times. The CDR3 region has the DNA TGTGCCAGCAGCTTAGTGCCTGAGCAAGCCCAGCATTTT. Translating it yields CASSLVPEQAQHF. The chain is built from TRBV7-2 and TRBJ1-5; no reliable D call. Germline loops: CDR1 SGHTA, CDR2 FQGNSA. Between the trimmed V and J ends, which lost 1 base and 11 bases, there was a span of 12 bases. The CDR3 totals 13 residues.

This clonotype was seen ten or more times. This chain links TRBV7-2 with TRBJ1-5, with TRBD1 matching 9 bases. CDR3 length: 18 residues. The germline CDR1 and CDR2 sequences are SGHTA and FQGNSA. Trimming at V came to 5 bases and at J to 0 bases, leaving 11 bases not matched to a gene. The CDR3 DNA reads as TGTGCCAGCAGCATAGAACGACAGGGGGGAATTAGCAATCAGCCCCAGCATTTT. This translates into CASSIERQGGISNQPQHF.

This clonotype was counted ten times or more. The chain couples TRBV7-2 to TRBJ1-1, with D hard to call. The germline CDR1 and CDR2 sequences are SGHTA and FQGNSA. V lost 5 bases and J 5 bases, leaving 12 bases between the germline ends. The CDR3 sequence is 13 residues long. CDR3 nucleotide sequence: TGTGCCAGCAGCCCCACTGGGAGAACTGAAGCTTTCTTT. Translation gives CASSPTGRTEAFF.

This clonotype showed up many times. The chain combines TRBV14 with TRBJ1-4; D possibly corresponds to TRBD1 (6 bases). The V gene's germline CDR1 is SGHDN and CDR2 FVKESK. Trimming cost V 4 bases and J 7 bases, with 13 bases left between them. CDR3 length equals 14 residues. The CDR3 DNA reads as TGTGCCAGCAGCCCGAGATCAGGGGCTGAAAAACTGTTTTTT. Translating gives CASSPRSGAEKLFF.

This clonotype appeared many times. This sequence joins TRBV20-1 and TRBJ1-6, with unresolved D. The ends were cut back, 5 bases at V and 9 bases at J, with 14 bases in the middle. Germline assignment: CDR1 DFQATT and CDR2 SNEGSKA (reference sequence). The CDR3 length is 13 residues. The CDR3 DNA sequence: TGCAGTGCTCCGGCCCTACGGCCTTCACCCCTCCACTTT. Residues: CSAPALRPSPLHF.

This CDR3 is CASSARTGGDYEQYV. The DNA of the CDR3 is TGTGCCAGCAGTGCCCGGACAGGGGGGGACTACGAGCAGTACGTC. The chain has TRBV6-2 or TRBV6-3 and TRBJ2-7; the match to TRBD1 covers 10 bases. Germline V CDR1 and CDR2: MNHEY, SVGEGT. The CDR3 runs to 15 residues. The J segment lost 3 bases and the V segment lost 5 bases, leaving 7 bases of the junction unmatched.

This clonotype was counted at least ten times. This chain uses TRBV7-2 with TRBJ2-7, with unresolved D. Trimming took off 5 bases at V and 6 bases at J, with 14 bases between the two ends. Germline V gene sequence: CDR1 SGHTA, CDR2 FQGNSA. The CDR3 runs 13 residues. This chain's CDR3 is CASSPHSGREQYV. Written as DNA, the CDR3 is TGTGCCAGCAGCCCACACTCCGGGCGCGAGCAGTACGTC.

This clonotype was picked up many times. The gene calls are TRBV20-1 and TRBJ1-1; TRBD1 aligns across 7 bases. Trimming took 6 bases from V and 0 from J; bases not matched to a gene: 7. CDR3 size: 14 residues. Germline lookup yields CDR1 DFQATT and CDR2 SNEGSKA (reference sequence). In nucleotides, the CDR3 is TGCAGTGCCTACAGGGGCTCCATGAACACTGAAGCTTTCTTT. Translation: CSAYRGSMNTEAFF.

This clonotype was counted ten times or more. V and J are TRBV6-6 and TRBJ1-6, with 7 nucleotides matching TRBD1. Germline V lookup: CDR1 MNHNY, CDR2 SVGAGI (reference sequence). This CDR3 has 14 amino acids. The ends lost 7 bases at V and 8 bases at J; junction bases unmatched: 8. The CDR3 region is CASTRGGEYSPLHF. The DNA for the CDR3 is TGTGCCAGCACCAGGGGGGGTGAGTATTCACCCCTCCACTTT.

This clonotype was counted ten times or more. The chain carries TRBV6-2 or TRBV6-3 and TRBJ2-5; perhaps TRBD2 as D (6 bases). The CDR3 is 16 amino acids. Trimming cost V 2 bases and J 2 bases, with 15 bases left between them. Germline V gives CDR1 MNHEY, CDR2 SVGEGT. The CDR3 DNA is TGTGCCAGCAGTTACGTGGCAGGGACTTCACAAGAGACCCAGTACTTC. Residues: CASSYVAGTSQETQYF.

This clonotype was counted at least ten times. CDR3 sequence reads: CASSAAGPTDTQYF. The DNA for the CDR3 is TGTGCCAGCAGTGCCGCGGGACCCACAGATACGCAGTATTTT. The chain carries TRBV28 and TRBJ2-3; possibly TRBD2 for D (6 bases). Germline CDR1 and CDR2: MDHEN and SYDVKM. The CDR3 runs to 14 residues. With 5 bases removed from V and 2 bases from J, the gap between germline ends came to 11 bases.

This clonotype has a count of ten or more. This rearrangement joins TRBV12-3 or TRBV12-4 to TRBJ2-6, with TRBD2 as a possible D gene (6 bases). V lost 6 bases to trimming and J lost 0 bases, with 9 bases between them. The CDR3 length is 15 residues. Here the CDR3 reads CASRLEGSGANVLTF. The CDR3 region has the DNA TGTGCCAGCAGACTGGAGGGCTCTGGGGCCAACGTCCTGACTTTC.

At least ten counts were recorded for this clonotype. This chain joins TRBV28 and TRBJ2-5, with 9 nucleotides matching TRBD1. Germline loops: CDR1 MDHEN, CDR2 SYDVKM. The CDR3 runs to 16 residues. After removal of 5 bases from V and 1 base from J, the junction contained 8 bases not matched to a gene. CDR3 DNA: TGTGCCAGCAGTCCGGACAGGGGCTATTTCCAAGAGACCCAGTACTTC. Translated, it gives CASSPDRGYFQETQYF.

This clonotype was counted at least ten times. V and J are TRBV28 and TRBJ2-2; D is unclear. CDR3 length: 12 residues. Germline values: CDR1 MDHEN, CDR2 SYDVKM. Between the trimmed V and J ends, which lost 6 bases and 1 base, there was a span of 3 bases. DNA of the CDR3: TGTGCCAGCAGAAGGAACACCGGGGAGCTGTTTTTT. This codes for CASRRNTGELFF.

This clonotype has a handful of counts. The junction shows a germline mismatch at one end, possibly a read error. The genes are TRBV27 and TRBJ2-2; possibly TRBD1 for D (5 bases). Germline CDR1 and CDR2: MNHEY and SMNVEV (reference sequence). This CDR3 contains 15 residues. The CDR3 protein is CVSSFGTGGTGELFF. Written as DNA, the CDR3 is TGTGTCAGCAGTTTCGGAACAGGTGGGACCGGGGAGCTGTTTTTT.

There are many counts of this clonotype. The gene calls are TRBV7-9 and TRBJ2-5, with TRBD1 matching over 8 bases. The CDR3 length is 15 residues. Trimming removed 3 bases from V and 0 bases from J; junction bases left unmatched: 3. Looked up from germline, CDR1 is SEHNR and CDR2 is FQNEAQ (reference sequence). CDR3 amino acids: CASSFRGPHQETQYF. The CDR3 DNA is TGTGCCAGCAGCTTCAGGGGGCCACACCAAGAGACCCAGTACTTC. The full variable domain, its missing parts supplied by reference TRBV7-9 and TRBJ2-5, is DTGVSQNPRHKITKRGQNVTFRCDPISEHNRLYWYRQTLGQGPEFLTYFQNEAQLEKSRLLSDRFSAERPKGSFSTLEIQRTEQGDSAMYLCASSFRGPHQETQYFGPGTRLLVL.

This clonotype was recorded once. With a much larger clone just one base away, this may be a read error. This chain uses TRBV25-1 with TRBJ1-3; a possible D gene is TRBD1 (6 bases). Germline values: CDR1 MGHDK, CDR2 SYGVNS. The CDR3 covers 15 residues. CDR3 amino acids: CASRGYREGGTTIYF. DNA for the CDR3: TGTGCCAGCAGAGGATACAGGGAGGGTGGAACCACCATATATTTT.

This clonotype was seen repeatedly, ten times or more. The genes are TRBV12-3 or TRBV12-4 and TRBJ1-2, with unresolved D. Trimming shortened V by 3 bases and J by 8 bases, and 13 bases separated the two germline ends. CDR3 length: 13 residues. DNA of the CDR3: TGTGCCAGCAGTTTGGACGGGGAATGGGGCTACACCTTC. Translating it yields CASSLDGEWGYTF.

This clonotype occurred a few times. The genes are TRBV20-1 and TRBJ1-2; possibly TRBD1 for D (6 bases). The V end lost 6 bases, the J end lost 2 bases, and 13 bases lay between the germline ends. The CDR3 is made up of 13 amino acids. Germline V gives CDR1 DFQATT, CDR2 SNEGSKA (reference sequence). CDR3 in amino acids: CSAPQGGNYGYTF. CDR3 in DNA: TGCAGTGCCCCACAGGGAGGGAACTATGGCTACACCTTC.

This clonotype was picked up a small number of times. The chain couples TRBV20-1 to TRBJ2-2; TRBD2 agrees at 10 bases. After removal of 5 bases from V and 9 bases from J, the junction contained 9 bases not matched to a gene. Germline V lookup: CDR1 DFQATT, CDR2 SNEGSKA (reference sequence). The CDR3 runs to 14 residues. The CDR3 nucleotides are TGCAGTGCTCCGAGCGGGGGGGCCCCCCGGGAGCTGTTTTTT. The encoded protein is CSAPSGGAPRELFF.

This clonotype has a count of ten or more. The chain is built from TRBV6-5 and TRBJ1-2; tentative D call: TRBD1 (6 bases). The CDR3 loop spans 14 amino acids. Deletions cut 6 bases from V and 1 base from J, with 12 bases between. CDR1 and CDR2 (germline): MNHEY, SVGAGI. Here the CDR3 reads CASSHGQLNYGYTF. The CDR3 DNA reads as TGTGCCAGCAGCCACGGACAGCTTAACTATGGCTACACCTTC.